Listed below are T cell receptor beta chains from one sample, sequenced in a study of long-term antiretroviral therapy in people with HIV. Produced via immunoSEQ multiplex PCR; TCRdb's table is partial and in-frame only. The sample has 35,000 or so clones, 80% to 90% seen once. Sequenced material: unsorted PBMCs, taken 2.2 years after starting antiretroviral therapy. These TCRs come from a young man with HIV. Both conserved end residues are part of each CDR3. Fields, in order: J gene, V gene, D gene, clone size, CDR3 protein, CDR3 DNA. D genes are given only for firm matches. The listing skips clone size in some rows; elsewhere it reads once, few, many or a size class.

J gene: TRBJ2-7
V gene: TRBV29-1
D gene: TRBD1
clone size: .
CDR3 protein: CSVKDRGTYEQYF
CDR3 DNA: TGCAGCGTGAAGGACAGGGGGACCTACGAGCAGTACTTC

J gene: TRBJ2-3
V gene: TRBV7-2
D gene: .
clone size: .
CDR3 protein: CASSSHGGITDTQYF
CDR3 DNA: TGTGCCAGCAGCTCCCACGGGGGTATCACAGATACGCAGTATTTT

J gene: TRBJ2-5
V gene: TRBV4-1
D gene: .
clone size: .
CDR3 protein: CASSQAGSSHF
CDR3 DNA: TGCGCCAGCAGCCAAGCGGGGAGCAGCCACTTC

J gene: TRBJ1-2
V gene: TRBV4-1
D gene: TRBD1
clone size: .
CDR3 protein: CASSQVGGIYGYTF
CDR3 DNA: TGCGCCAGCAGCCAAGTAGGGGGCATATATGGCTACACCTTC

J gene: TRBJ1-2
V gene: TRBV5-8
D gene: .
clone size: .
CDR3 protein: CASSPGRDYGYTF
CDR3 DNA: TGTGCCAGCAGCCCAGGTCGGGACTATGGCTACACCTTC

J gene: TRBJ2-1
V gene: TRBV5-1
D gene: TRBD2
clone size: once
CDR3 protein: CASSLVAGVYNEQFF
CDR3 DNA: TGCGCCAGCAGCTTGGTAGCGGGGGTATACAATGAGCAGTTCTTC

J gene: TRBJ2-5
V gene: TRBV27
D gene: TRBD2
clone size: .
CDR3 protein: CASSSRLAGVGATQYF
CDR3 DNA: TGTGCCAGCAGTTCAAGACTAGCGGGAGTTGGGGCGACCCAGTACTTC

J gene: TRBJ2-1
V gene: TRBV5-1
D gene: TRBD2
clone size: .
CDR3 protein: CASSLDGRGDNEQFF
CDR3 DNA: TGCGCCAGCAGCTTGGATGGGAGGGGCGACAATGAGCAGTTCTTC

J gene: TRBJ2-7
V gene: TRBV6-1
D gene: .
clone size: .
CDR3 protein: CATKVVSNSYEQYF
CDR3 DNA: TGTGCCACCAAGGTCGTTTCTAACTCCTACGAGCAGTACTTC

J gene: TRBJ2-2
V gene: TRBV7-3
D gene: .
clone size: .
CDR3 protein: CASSPLGGELFF
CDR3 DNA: TGTGCCAGCAGCCCCTTGGGCGGGGAGCTGTTTTTT

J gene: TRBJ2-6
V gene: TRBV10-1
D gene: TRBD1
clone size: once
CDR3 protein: CASSEAGQGFVGANVLTF
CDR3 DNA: TGCGCCAGCAGTGAGGCGGGACAGGGCTTCGTTGGGGCCAACGTCCTGACTTTC

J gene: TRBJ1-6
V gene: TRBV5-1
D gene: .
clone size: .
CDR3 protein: CASRRAQVASPLHF
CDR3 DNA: TGCGCCAGCAGGCGGGCACAGGTGGCTTCACCCCTCCACTTT

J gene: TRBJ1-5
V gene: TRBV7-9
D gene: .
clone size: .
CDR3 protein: CASSSDSQPQHF
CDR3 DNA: TGTGCCAGCAGCTCTGACAGTCAGCCCCAGCATTTT

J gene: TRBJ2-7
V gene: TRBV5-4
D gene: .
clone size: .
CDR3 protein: CASSFSGGTHEQYF
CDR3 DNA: TGTGCCAGCAGCTTTTCGGGCGGGACCCACGAGCAGTACTTC

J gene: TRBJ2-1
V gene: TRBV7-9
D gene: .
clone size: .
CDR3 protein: CASSLALAGHNEQFF
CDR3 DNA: TGTGCCAGCAGCTTAGCGCTGGCGGGGCACAATGAGCAGTTCTTC

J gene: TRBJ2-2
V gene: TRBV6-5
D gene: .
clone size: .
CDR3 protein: CASSYSGGGDTGELFF
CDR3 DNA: TGTGCCAGCAGTTACTCCGGCGGCGGCGACACCGGGGAGCTGTTTTTT

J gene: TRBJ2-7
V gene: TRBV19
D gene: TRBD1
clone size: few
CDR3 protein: CASSVGDRSPYEQYF
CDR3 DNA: TGTGCCAGTAGTGTCGGGGACAGGTCCCCTTACGAGCAGTACTTC

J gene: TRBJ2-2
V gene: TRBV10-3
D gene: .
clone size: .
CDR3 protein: CASGGNTGELFF
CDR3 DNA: TGTGCCAGCGGAGGAAACACCGGGGAGCTGTTTTTT

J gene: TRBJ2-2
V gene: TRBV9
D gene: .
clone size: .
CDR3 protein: CASSVVPQGGELFF
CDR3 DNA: TGTGCCAGCAGCGTAGTCCCCCAAGGCGGGGAGCTGTTTTTT

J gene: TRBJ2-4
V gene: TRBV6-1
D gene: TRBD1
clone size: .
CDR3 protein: CASSVGQENIQYF
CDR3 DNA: TGTGCCAGCAGTGTCGGACAGGAAAACATTCAGTACTTC

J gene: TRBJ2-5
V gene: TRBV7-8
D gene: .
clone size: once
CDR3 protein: CASSLALQETQYF
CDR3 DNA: TGTGCCAGCAGCTTGGCCCTCCAAGAGACCCAGTACTTC

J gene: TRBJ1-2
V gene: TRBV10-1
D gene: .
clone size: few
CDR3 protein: CASSNGIPYGYTF
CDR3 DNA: TGCGCCAGCAGTAACGGGATCCCGTACGGCTACACCTTC

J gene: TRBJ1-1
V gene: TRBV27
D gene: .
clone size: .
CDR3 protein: CASSLTGPTTEAFF
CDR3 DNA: TGTGCCAGCAGTTTAACAGGACCTACCACTGAAGCTTTCTTT

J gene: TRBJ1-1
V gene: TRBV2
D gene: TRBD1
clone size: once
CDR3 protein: CASTRTGEGTEAFF
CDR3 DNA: TGTGCCAGCACTCGAACAGGGGAAGGGACTGAAGCTTTCTTT

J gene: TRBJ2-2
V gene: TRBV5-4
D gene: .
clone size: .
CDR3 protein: CASSPPASTGRSNTGELFF
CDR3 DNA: TGTGCCAGCAGCCCACCCGCATCGACAGGCCGATCGAACACCGGGGAGCTGTTTTTT

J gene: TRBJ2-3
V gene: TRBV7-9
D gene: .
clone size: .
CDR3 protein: CASSISLGAGGTDTQYF
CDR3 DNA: TGTGCCAGCAGCATCTCGCTTGGGGCAGGGGGCACAGATACGCAGTATTTT

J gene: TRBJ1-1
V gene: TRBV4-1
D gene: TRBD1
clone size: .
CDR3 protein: CASSLLGQGDTEAFF
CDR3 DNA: TGCGCCAGCAGCCTATTGGGACAGGGGGATACTGAAGCTTTCTTT

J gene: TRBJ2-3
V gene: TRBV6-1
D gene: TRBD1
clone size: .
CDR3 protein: CATDPGQGADTQYF
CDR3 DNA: TGTGCCACTGACCCGGGACAGGGTGCAGATACGCAGTATTTT

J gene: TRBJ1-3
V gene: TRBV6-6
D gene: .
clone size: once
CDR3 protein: CASSYPRVPGNTIYF
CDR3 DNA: TGTGCCAGCAGTTACCCCAGGGTTCCTGGAAACACCATATATTTT

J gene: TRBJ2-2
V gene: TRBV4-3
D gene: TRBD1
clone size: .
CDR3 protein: CASSQDGQGAGELFF
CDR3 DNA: TGCGCCAGCAGCCAAGACGGACAGGGAGCCGGGGAGCTGTTTTTT

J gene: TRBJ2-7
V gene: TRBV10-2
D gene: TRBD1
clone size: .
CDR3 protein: CASSESNRGSYEQYF
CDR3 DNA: TGCGCCAGCAGTGAGTCGAACAGGGGTTCCTACGAGCAGTACTTC

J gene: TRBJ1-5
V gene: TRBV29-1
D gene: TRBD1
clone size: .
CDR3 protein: CSVGTGGGQPQHF
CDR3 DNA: TGCAGCGTCGGGACAGGGGGCGGTCAGCCCCAGCATTTT

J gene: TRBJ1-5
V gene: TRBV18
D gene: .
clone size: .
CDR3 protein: CASSPCQPQHF
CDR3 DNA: TGTGCCAGCTCACCATGCCAGCCCCAGCATTTT

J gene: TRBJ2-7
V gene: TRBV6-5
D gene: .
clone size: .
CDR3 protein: CASSYSNRGKAYEQYF
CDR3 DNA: TGTGCCAGCAGTTACTCGAATCGCGGGAAGGCTTACGAGCAGTACTTC

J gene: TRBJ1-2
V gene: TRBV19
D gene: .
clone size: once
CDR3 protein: CASSITAIYGYTF
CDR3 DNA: TGTGCCAGTAGTATCACAGCGATCTATGGCTACACCTTC

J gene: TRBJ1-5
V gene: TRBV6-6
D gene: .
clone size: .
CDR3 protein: CASSYSVGQPQHF
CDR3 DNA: TGTGCCAGCAGTTACTCGGTGGGTCAGCCCCAGCATTTT

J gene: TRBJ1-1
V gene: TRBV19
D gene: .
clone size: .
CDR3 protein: CASSQGSTEAFF
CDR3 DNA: TGTGCCAGTAGTCAGGGAAGCACTGAAGCTTTCTTT

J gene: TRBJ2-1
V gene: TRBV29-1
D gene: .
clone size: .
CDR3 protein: CSVRPFFGNEQFF
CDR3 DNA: TGCAGCGTCCGGCCGTTTTTTGGAAATGAGCAGTTCTTC

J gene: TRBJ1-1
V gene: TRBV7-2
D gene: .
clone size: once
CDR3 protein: CASSLERQVEAFF
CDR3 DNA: TGTGCCAGCAGCTTAGAGAGACAGGTAGAAGCTTTCTTT

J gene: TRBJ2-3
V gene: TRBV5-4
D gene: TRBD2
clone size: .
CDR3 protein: CASSLLYTRTSGSSSDTQYF
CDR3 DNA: TGTGCCAGCAGCCTTCTATACACACGGACTAGCGGGAGTTCATCAGATACGCAGTATTTT

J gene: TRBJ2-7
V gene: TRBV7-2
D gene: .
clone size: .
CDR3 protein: CASSLAANSYEQYF
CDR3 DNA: TGTGCCAGCAGCTTAGCGGCGAACTCCTACGAGCAGTACTTC

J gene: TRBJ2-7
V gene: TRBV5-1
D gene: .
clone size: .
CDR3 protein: CASSFHRTATYEQYF
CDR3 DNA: TGCGCCAGCAGCTTCCACCGGACCGCCACCTACGAGCAGTACTTC

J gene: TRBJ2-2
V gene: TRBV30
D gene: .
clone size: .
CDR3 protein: CAWSGIPRPGELFF
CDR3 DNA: TGTGCCTGGAGTGGGATCCCGAGGCCCGGGGAGCTGTTTTTT

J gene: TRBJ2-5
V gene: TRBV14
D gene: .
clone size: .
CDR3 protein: CASSLWGTQETQYF
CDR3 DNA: TGTGCCAGCAGCCTCTGGGGTACTCAAGAGACCCAGTACTTC

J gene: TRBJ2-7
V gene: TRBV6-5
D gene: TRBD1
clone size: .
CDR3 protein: CASTRGQGAVQYF
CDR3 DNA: TGTGCCAGCACCAGGGGACAGGGGGCTGTGCAGTACTTC

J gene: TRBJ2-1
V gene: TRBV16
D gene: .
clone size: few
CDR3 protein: CASSQYRADNEQFF
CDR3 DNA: TGTGCCAGCAGCCAATATAGGGCCGATAATGAGCAGTTCTTC

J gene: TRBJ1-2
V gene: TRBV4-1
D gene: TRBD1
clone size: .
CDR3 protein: CASSQEITGGYGYTF
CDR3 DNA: TGCGCCAGCAGCCAAGAGATAACAGGGGGTTATGGCTACACCTTC

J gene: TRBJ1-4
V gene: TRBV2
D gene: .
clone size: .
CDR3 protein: CASSETRNEKLFF
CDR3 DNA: TGTGCCAGCAGTGAAACTCGGAATGAAAAACTGTTTTTT

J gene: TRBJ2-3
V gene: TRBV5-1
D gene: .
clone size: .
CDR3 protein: CASSGGFGRLGTDTQYF
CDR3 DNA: TGCGCCAGCAGCGGCGGATTCGGGCGGTTAGGAACAGATACGCAGTATTTT

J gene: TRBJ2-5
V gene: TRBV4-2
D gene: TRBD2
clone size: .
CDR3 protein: CASSQDFSGVETQYF
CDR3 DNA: TGTGCCAGCAGCCAAGATTTCAGCGGGGTTGAGACCCAGTACTTC

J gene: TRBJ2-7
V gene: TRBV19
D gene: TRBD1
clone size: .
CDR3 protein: CASSPGTGYEQYF
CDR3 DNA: TGTGCCAGTAGCCCCGGGACAGGTTACGAGCAGTACTTC

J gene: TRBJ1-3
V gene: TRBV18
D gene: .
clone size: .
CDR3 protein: CASSPGTPSGNTIYF
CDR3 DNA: TGTGCCAGCTCACCTGGGACACCCTCTGGAAACACCATATATTTT

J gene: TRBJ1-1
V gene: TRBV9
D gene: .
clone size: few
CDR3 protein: CASSVGDTEAFF
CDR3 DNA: TGTGCCAGCAGCGTAGGAGACACTGAAGCTTTCTTT

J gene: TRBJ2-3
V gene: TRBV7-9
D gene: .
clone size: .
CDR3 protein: CASSPRGGFPTDTQYF
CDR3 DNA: TGTGCCAGCAGCCCCAGAGGGGGATTCCCCACAGATACGCAGTATTTT

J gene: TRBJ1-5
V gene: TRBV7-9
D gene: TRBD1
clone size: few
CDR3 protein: CASSLAGTDVNQPQHF
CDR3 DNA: TGTGCCAGCAGCTTAGCAGGGACAGACGTAAATCAGCCCCAGCATTTT

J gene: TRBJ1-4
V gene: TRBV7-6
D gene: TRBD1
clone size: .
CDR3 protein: CASSQETGDLGEKLFF
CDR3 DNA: TGTGCCAGCAGCCAAGAGACAGGGGATCTCGGTGAAAAACTGTTTTTT

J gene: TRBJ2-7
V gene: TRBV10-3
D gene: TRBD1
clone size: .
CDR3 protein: CAIGRGTGMFEQYF
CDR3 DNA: TGTGCCATCGGGCGGGGGACAGGGATGTTCGAGCAGTACTTC

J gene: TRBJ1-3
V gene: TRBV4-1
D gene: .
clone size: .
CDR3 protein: CASSQNANSGNTIYF
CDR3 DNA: TGCGCCAGCAGCCAAAACGCCAACTCTGGAAACACCATATATTTT

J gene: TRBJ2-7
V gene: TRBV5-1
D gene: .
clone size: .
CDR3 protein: CASSLQRGGSYEQYF
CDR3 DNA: TGCGCCAGCAGCCTACAGCGTGGGGGCTCCTACGAGCAGTACTTC

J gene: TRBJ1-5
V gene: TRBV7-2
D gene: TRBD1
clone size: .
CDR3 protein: CASSLGGQAGQPQHF
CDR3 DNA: TGTGCCAGCAGCTTAGGCGGACAGGCGGGTCAGCCCCAGCATTTT